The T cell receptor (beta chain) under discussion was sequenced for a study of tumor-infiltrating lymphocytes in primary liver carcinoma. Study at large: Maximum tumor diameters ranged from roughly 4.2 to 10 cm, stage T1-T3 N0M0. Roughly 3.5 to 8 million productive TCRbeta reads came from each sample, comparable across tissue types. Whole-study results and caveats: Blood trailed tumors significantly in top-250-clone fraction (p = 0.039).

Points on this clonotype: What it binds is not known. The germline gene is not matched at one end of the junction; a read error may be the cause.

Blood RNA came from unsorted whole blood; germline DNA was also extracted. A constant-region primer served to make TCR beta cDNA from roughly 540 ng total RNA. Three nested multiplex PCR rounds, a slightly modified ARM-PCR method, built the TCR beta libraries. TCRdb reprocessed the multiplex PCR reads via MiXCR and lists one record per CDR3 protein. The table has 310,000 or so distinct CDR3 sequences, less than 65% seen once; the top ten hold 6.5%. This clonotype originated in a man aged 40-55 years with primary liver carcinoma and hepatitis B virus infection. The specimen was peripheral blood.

CDR3 region: CTSSQDRTAGGAYEQYF. CDR3 nucleotide sequence: TGTACCAGCAGCCAAGATCGGACAGCGGGAGGGGCCTACGAGCAGTACTTC. The chain uses TRBV4-2 and TRBJ2-7, with 10 bases lining up with TRBD2. The germline V gene has CDR1 LGHNA and CDR2 YNFKEQ. This CDR3 is 17 amino acids long.